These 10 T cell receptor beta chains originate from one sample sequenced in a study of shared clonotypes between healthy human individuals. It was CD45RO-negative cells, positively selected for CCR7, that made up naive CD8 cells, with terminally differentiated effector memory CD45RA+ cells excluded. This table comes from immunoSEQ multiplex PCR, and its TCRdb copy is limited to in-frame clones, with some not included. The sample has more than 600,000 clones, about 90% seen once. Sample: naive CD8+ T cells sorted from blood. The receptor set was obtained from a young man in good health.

Here the CDR3 DNA reads TGTGCCAGCAGTTTTAGGGGTTCCTACTCCTACAATGAGCAGTTCTTC. This sequence encodes CASSFRGSYSYNEQFF. The V gene is TRBV28, the J gene TRBJ2-1; D might be TRBD1 (5 bases). Per germline, CDR1 MDHEN and CDR2 SYDVKM. Trimming stripped 3 bases from V and 0 bases from J, with 12 bases between. The CDR3 runs 16 residues. Full variable domain (missing parts from reference TRBV28 and TRBJ2-1): DVKVTQSSRYLVKRTGEKVFLECVQDMDHENMFWYRQDPGLGLRLIYFSYDVKMKEKGDIPEGYSVSREKKERFSLILESASTNQTSMYLCASSFRGSYSYNEQFFGPGTRLTVL.

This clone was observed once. The CDR3 sequence: CASSLSLSPSSYNEQFF. The CDR3 bases are TGTGCCAGCAGCTTGTCCCTGAGTCCCAGCTCCTACAATGAGCAGTTCTTC. The V gene is TRBV13, the J gene TRBJ2-1; D call uncertain. V was pared by 3 bases and J by 0 bases, with 15 bases between. The CDR3 runs to 17 residues. Germline V CDR1 and CDR2: PRHDT, FYEKMQ (reference sequence). Full variable domain (rest looked up from reference TRBV13 and TRBJ2-1): AAGVIQSPRHLIKEKRETATLKCYPIPRHDTVYWYQQGPGQDPQFLISFYEKMQSDKGSIPDRFSAQQFSDYHSELNMSSLELGDSALYFCASSLSLSPSSYNEQFFGPGTRLTVL.

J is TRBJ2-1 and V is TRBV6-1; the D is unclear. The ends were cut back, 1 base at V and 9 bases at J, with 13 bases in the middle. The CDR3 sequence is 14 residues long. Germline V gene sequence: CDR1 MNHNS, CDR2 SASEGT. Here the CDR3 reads CASSEEIGLGEQFF. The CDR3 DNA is TGTGCCAGCAGTGAAGAGATAGGTCTAGGTGAGCAGTTCTTC.

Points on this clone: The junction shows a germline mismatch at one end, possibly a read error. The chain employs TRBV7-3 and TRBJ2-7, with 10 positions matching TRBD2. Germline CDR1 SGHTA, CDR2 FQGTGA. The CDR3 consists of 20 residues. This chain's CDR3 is CASSLTIFGAGGPINYEQYF. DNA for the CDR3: TGTGCCAGCAGCCTAACTATCTTTGGAGCGGGAGGGCCAATTAACTACGAGCAGTACTTC.

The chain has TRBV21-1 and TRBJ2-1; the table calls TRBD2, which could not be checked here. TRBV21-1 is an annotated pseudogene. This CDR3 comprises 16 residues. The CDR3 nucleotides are TGTGCCAGCAGCTCAAAGAGGCCTCCCCAGCGGGAGAGTGAGTTCTTC. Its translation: CASSSKRPPQRESEFF.

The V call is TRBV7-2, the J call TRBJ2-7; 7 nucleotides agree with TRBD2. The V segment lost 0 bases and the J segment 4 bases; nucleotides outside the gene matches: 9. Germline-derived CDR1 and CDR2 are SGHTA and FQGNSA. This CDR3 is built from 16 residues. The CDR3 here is CASSLAPSGEIYEQYF. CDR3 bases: TGTGCCAGCAGCTTAGCTCCCAGCGGGGAAATTTACGAGCAGTACTTC. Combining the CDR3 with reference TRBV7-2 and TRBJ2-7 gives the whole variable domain GAGVSQSPSNKVTEKGKDVELRCDPISGHTALYWYRQSLGQGLEFLIYFQGNSAPDKSGLPSDRFSAERTGGSVSTLTIQRTQQEDSAVYLCASSLAPSGEIYEQYFGPGTRLTVT.

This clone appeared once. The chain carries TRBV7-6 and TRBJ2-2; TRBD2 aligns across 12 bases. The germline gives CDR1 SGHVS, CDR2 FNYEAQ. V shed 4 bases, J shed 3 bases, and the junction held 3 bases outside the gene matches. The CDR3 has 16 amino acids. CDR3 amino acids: CASSSASGRDTGELFF. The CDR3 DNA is TGTGCCAGCAGCTCCGCTAGCGGGAGGGACACCGGGGAGCTGTTTTTT.

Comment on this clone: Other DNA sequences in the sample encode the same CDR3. The CDR3 loop is CASSLKRPYEQYF. As DNA, the CDR3 is TGTGCCAGCAGTCTAAAACGACCCTACGAGCAGTACTTC. V is TRBV27 and J is TRBJ2-7; D unclear. This CDR3 spans 13 amino acids. Germline CDR1 reads MNHEY; CDR2 reads SMNVEV (reference sequence). V shed 5 bases and J shed 2 bases, with 10 bases lying between them.

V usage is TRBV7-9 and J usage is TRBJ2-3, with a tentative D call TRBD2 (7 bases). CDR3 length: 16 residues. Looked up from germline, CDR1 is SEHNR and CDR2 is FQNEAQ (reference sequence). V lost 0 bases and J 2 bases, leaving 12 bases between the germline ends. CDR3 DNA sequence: TGTGCCAGCAGCTTAGCGAAGGGGGGGGACACAGATACGCAGTATTTT. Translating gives CASSLAKGGDTDTQYF.

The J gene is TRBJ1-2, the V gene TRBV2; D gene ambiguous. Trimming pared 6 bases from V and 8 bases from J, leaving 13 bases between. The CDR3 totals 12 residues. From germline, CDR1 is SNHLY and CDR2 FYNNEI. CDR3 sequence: CASRGASGGYTF. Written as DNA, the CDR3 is TGTGCCAGCAGGGGAGCTTCTGGGGGCTACACCTTC.